This record covers a single T cell receptor (beta chain). The protocol was immunoSEQ multiplex PCR, while the TCRdb copy is restricted to in-frame clones and leaves out a portion. The table shows about 50,000 clones, with around 90% occurring only once. These data are taken from a study of T cell changes during pregnancy in multiple sclerosis. The clonotype originates from a female donor with multiple sclerosis, enrolled in a pregnancy study. The sequenced sample was CD8+ T cells from peripheral blood mononuclear cells, obtained after pregnancy.

CDR3 in DNA: TGTGCCAGCAGCTTGGCAGGTATGGAGCAGTTCTTC. Its translation: CASSLAGMEQFF. J is TRBJ2-1 and V is TRBV5-4, with D unclear. V was cut by 0 bases and J by 10 bases, with 8 bases left in between. Germline lookup yields CDR1 SGHNT and CDR2 YYREEE (reference sequence). The CDR3 is 12 amino acids.